The clone carrying this T cell receptor beta chain was seen once. No antigen is known for it. The data derive from a study of blood T cells in healthy people across ages. Study conclusions and caveats: No conclusive comparison of naive versus antigen-experienced cells was possible with unsorted PBMCs. The recorded TCR beta diversity per million T cells decreased in a roughly linear manner with age.

Healthy Russian Caucasian donors spanned ages roughly 6 to 100 years. There are 17 residues in the CDR3. Looked up from germline, CDR1 is LNHNV and CDR2 is YYDKDF (reference sequence). The V and J ends lost 0 bases and 5 bases respectively, with 20 bases between them. With a J-beta primer mix and a sample-barcoded 5' primer, a second PCR ran about 6 to 11 cycles. Per-sample output comprised a minimum of 3 million paired-end reads containing CDR3. Using its own MiXCR run on the 5' RACE reads, TCRdb lists one record per CDR3 protein. The table records about 1.4 million distinct CDR3 sequences, approximately 63% of them present only once.

The sample consisted of blood. J is TRBJ2-7 and V is TRBV15; a weak D match, TRBD1 (6 bases). The receptor comes from a man between 18 and 29 years old in good health. CDR3 nucleotides: TGTGCCACCAGCAGAGACACGGACGCAGGCAGGGGCCACGAGCAGTACTTC. Amino acid sequence: CATSRDTDAGRGHEQYF.